This T cell receptor beta chain was identified in a study of control samples from healthy donors and cancer patients. The V end was cut by 6 bases, the J end by 0 bases, with 3 bases between. The CDR3 is made up of 12 amino acids. The germline V gene encodes CDR1 SNHLY and CDR2 FYNNEI. This table comes from immunoSEQ multiplex PCR, and its TCRdb copy is limited to in-frame clones, with some not included. Of some 150,000 clones in the sample, 90% to 95% are singletons; the top ten hold about an eighth. The sequence derives from a man aged 35-49 years in good health. The rearrangement uses TRBV2 and TRBJ1-5, with D unresolved. Sequencing was done on a sample of blood. CDR3 coding DNA: TGTGCCAGCAGGGCTAGCAATCAGCCCCAGCATTTT. Its translation is CASRASNQPQHF.